This T cell receptor beta chain was recovered during a study of T cell repertoires in cytomegalovirus infection. On the study more broadly: Public TCR beta signatures marked donors with CMV infection and the matching HLA. Study observations and caveats: There were carriers of CMV plus the relevant HLA, and cumulative public TCR beta family frequency identified them. Within the response measured ex vivo, HLA-C-restricted CMV-specific TCR beta clonotypes were dominant.

MiXCR was run by TCRdb on the reads, yielding one entry per CDR3 protein. The table lists some 300,000 distinct CDR3 sequences, about a tenth of them singletons. This clonotype was counted at least ten times. Its antigen is currently unknown. The CDR3 loop spans 17 amino acids. CDR1 is MDHEN and CDR2 is SYDVKM in the germline V gene. V dropped 0 bases and J dropped 2 bases, with 15 bases sitting between them. This sequence was found in a human donor in good health (CMV status not recorded). Some clones in this sample may be carry-over from other donors' samples. Source material: PBMCs. V is TRBV28 and J is TRBJ2-3, with D uncertain. Here the CDR3 DNA reads TGTGCCAGCAGTTTATGGAATAGTATATCCCCCACAGATACGCAGTATTTT. Protein sequence: CASSLWNSISPTDTQYF.